This TCR beta chain was obtained from a study of shared clonotypes between healthy human individuals. About this clone itself: Its specificity is unknown.

CDR1 and CDR2 from the germline V gene are SGDLS and YYNGEE. Losses at the gene ends were 2 bases for V and 9 bases for J; bases not matched to a gene: 12. CDR3 size: 16 residues. Method: immunoSEQ multiplex PCR; TCRdb's copy keeps in-frame clones and lacks some. The sample lists 2,500,000 or so clones, approximately 90% occurring once. Study conclusions and caveats: A limitation of the genetic and exposure-history diversity represented arose from few donors. A few donors had approximately 4.6% of their naive CD4 clonotypes in common.

This clonotype originated in a man aged 18 to 30 in good health. The chain links TRBV9 to TRBJ2-1, with 9 bases matching TRBD2. Material: naive CD4+ T cells sorted from blood. The subset was: CD45RA+ positively selected. The CDR3 DNA sequence: TGTGCCAGCAGCGTGGGTCAGGCGGGGGGGTCGGTTGAGCAGTTCTTC. Translating it yields CASSVGQAGGSVEQFF. Complete variable domain (other parts from reference TRBV9 and TRBJ2-1): DSGVTQTPKHLITATGQRVTLRCSPRSGDLSVYWYQQSLDQGLQFLIQYYNGEERAKGNILERFSAQQFPDLHSELNLSSLELGDSALYFCASSVGQAGGSVEQFFGPGTRLTVL.